The TCR beta chain under discussion was sequenced for a study of T cell responses to AZD1222 COVID-19 vaccine. General study results and limits: A mostly white British donor set with more females was recruited, and clonal diversity was possibly underestimated. Only 5 to 7 AZD1222 recipients tested seropositive at baseline. Researchers report vaccine-associated CD4 TCRs spanning spike, with dominance at 160-218 and 743-854.

Data came from immunoSEQ multiplex PCR; TCRdb stores just in-frame clones and leaves some out. Of over 100,000 clones in the sample, roughly 90% were seen once. The sample holds one count of this clone. Its antigen is currently unknown. The CDR3 consists of 16 residues. The sequence derives from an adult who received the AZD1222 COVID-19 vaccine. This chain joins TRBV21-1 and TRBJ2-1; the D call in the table, TRBD2, was not verified against the DNA. TRBV21-1 is a known pseudogene. This material consisted of peripheral blood, taken 28 days after the second AZD1222 dose. This chain's CDR3 is CASSPAGGGDCDEQFF. The CDR3 nucleotides read TGTGCCAGCAGCCCGGCTGGCGGGGGGGACTGTGATGAGCAGTTCTTC.